These T cell receptor beta chains were read from a single sample in a study of cytomegalovirus exposure and HLA in healthy donors. Clones were read by immunoSEQ multiplex PCR, and TCRdb kept only the in-frame ones, dropping some. Altogether around 120,000 clones are present, more than 70% being singletons, with the ten largest covering about 1.8%. Material: PBMCs. The receptors here all came from a man aged 18 to 29 in good health and CMV-seronegative. CDR3s include the opening cysteine and the closing phenylalanine or tryptophan. A D gene is named only where the DNA matches it firmly. Size values are once, few and many counts, or a class for expanded clones, and some rows have none.

j_call d_call v_call clone_size cdr3_nt cdr3_aa
TRBJ2-1 TRBD2 TRBV11-2 . TGTGCCAGCAGCGACACTTTGTTAGCGGGAAGGTCGGGTGAGCAGTTCTTC CASSDTLLAGRSGEQFF
TRBJ1-1 . TRBV6-5 . TGTGCCAGCAGTTACTCGTTGGGCCCTGAAGCTTTCTTT CASSYSLGPEAFF
TRBJ2-1 . TRBV27 . TGTGCCAGCAGGCCAAGCCCCAGCGTAACCTACAATGAGCAGTTCTTC CASRPSPSVTYNEQFF
TRBJ2-1 . TRBV4-1 once TGCGCCAGCAGCCAAGTCGGCACTACCCAGTTCTTC CASSQVGTTQFF
TRBJ2-3 TRBD2 TRBV9 . TGTGCCAGCAGCTTCTTTAGCGGGGATACGCAGTATTTT CASSFFSGDTQYF
TRBJ2-1 . TRBV5-1 . TGCGCCAGCAGCCCCCTGACAGGACGATACAATGAGCAGTTCTTC CASSPLTGRYNEQFF
TRBJ2-1 TRBD2 TRBV11-3 . TGTGCCAGCAGCTCAAGCGGGAGTACTTACAATGAGCAGTTCTTC CASSSSGSTYNEQFF
TRBJ2-5 TRBD2 TRBV6-5 . TGTGCCAGCTGCGAGGGACTACAAGAGACCCAGTACTTC CASCEGLQETQYF
TRBJ1-1 . TRBV23-1 . TGCGCCAGCAGTCAAAGGAACAGGAGTTCGTCTGAAGCTTTCTTT CASSQRNRSSSEAFF
TRBJ1-2 TRBD1 TRBV28 . TGTGCCAGCAGGGGGACAGGGGCCAGCTATGGCTACACCTTC CASRGTGASYGYTF
TRBJ2-3 . TRBV7-8 . TGTGCCAGCAGATTCTGGCACAGTAGCACAGATACGCAGTATTTT CASRFWHSSTDTQYF
TRBJ2-7 . TRBV14 . TGTGCCAGCAGCCAAGGGCCAGTGCCCTACGAGCAGTACTTC CASSQGPVPYEQYF
TRBJ1-6 . TRBV7-6 few TGTGCCAGCAGCTTAGTTAGGAAGGGGGATTCACCCCTCCACTTT CASSLVRKGDSPLHF
TRBJ2-3 . TRBV6-5 . TGTGCCAGCAGAATTACTTACAGGGCGGATACGCAGTATTTT CASRITYRADTQYF
TRBJ2-7 . TRBV27 few TGTGCCAGCAGTTTAGGAGGGTTCTACGAGCAGTACTTC CASSLGGFYEQYF
TRBJ1-2 . TRBV4-3 . TGCGCCAGCAGCCAAGATCCAGGGGCCTTCTATGGCTACACCTTC CASSQDPGAFYGYTF
TRBJ1-5 . TRBV5-1 few TGCGCCAGCAGCTTACAGGGCTATAGCAATCAGCCCCAGCATTTT CASSLQGYSNQPQHF
TRBJ2-7 . TRBV28 few TGTGCCAGCACCCGGGGGTGGTCCTACGAGCAGTACTTC CASTRGWSYEQYF
TRBJ1-5 . TRBV19 . TGTGCCAGTAGTAGAGGGGCTGGGGGCGCAAGCAATCAGCCCCAGCATTTT CASSRGAGGASNQPQHF
TRBJ2-1 TRBD1 TRBV9 . TGTGCCAGCAGCCGTTCAACAGGGGGCTACAATGAGCAGTTCTTC CASSRSTGGYNEQFF
TRBJ2-4 TRBD2 TRBV7-2 . TGTGCCAGCAGCCCGCGGACTAGCGGGGGGGAGGCCAAAAACATTCAGTACTTC CASSPRTSGGEAKNIQYF
TRBJ1-2 . TRBV2 . TGTGCCAGCAGTGGGGATATGGGGCTGGCTAACTATGGCTACACCTTC CASSGDMGLANYGYTF
TRBJ1-5 . TRBV27 once TGTGCCAGCAGTTTATCGATTCCACAGGGCTTTCAGCCCCAGCATTTT CASSLSIPQGFQPQHF
TRBJ2-1 TRBD1 TRBV11-2 . TGTGCCAGCAGCGACCGATCGACAGGGATTTTAGAGAATGAGCAGTTCTTC CASSDRSTGILENEQFF
TRBJ2-7 TRBD1 TRBV7-2 . TGTGCCAGCAGCCCCGGGACAGGGGATCGGGAGCAGTACTTC CASSPGTGDREQYF
TRBJ2-7 TRBD1 TRBV2 few TGTGCCATACACTCCGGGACAGGGGACGAGCAGTACTTC CAIHSGTGDEQYF
TRBJ1-5 TRBD1 TRBV19 . TGTGCCAGTAGCCGGGACAGGGGACAGCCCCAGCATTTT CASSRDRGQPQHF
TRBJ2-3 . TRBV9 . TGTGCCAGCAGCGTAGCGGCCCAGCAGGCGGGAGATACGCAGTATTTT CASSVAAQQAGDTQYF
TRBJ1-5 . TRBV27 . TGTGCCAGCAGTTCGCGTCAGGGTTACCGTCAGCCCCAGCATTTT CASSSRQGYRQPQHF
TRBJ1-2 TRBD1 TRBV18 few TGTGCCAGCTCACCCACGACAGGGATCGTGGGCTACACCTTC CASSPTTGIVGYTF
TRBJ1-1 TRBD1 TRBV18 . TGTGCCAGCCTTAACAGGGGGGGCACTGAAGCTTTCTTT CASLNRGGTEAFF
TRBJ1-2 . TRBV7-2 . TGTGCCAGCAGCTTAGAGGGAGCGTCGGTTCTTTATGGCTACACCTTC CASSLEGASVLYGYTF
TRBJ2-3 TRBD2 TRBV15 . TGTGCCACCAGCAGAGATTCCTCCTCTATAGCGGGAGATGGAGATACGCAGTATTTT CATSRDSSSIAGDGDTQYF
TRBJ2-7 . TRBV28 . TGTGCCAGCAGTCTCGCGACTATTATGTACTTC CASSLATIMYF
TRBJ1-1 . TRBV19 . TGTGCCAGTAGGGTAACAGACCCCCCGGTCACTGAAGCTTTCTTT CASRVTDPPVTEAFF
TRBJ2-1 TRBD2 TRBV19 . TGTGCCAGTAGTGGGTCTGGACTAGCGGGAACTCACAATGAGCAGTTCTTC CASSGSGLAGTHNEQFF
TRBJ2-7 TRBD1 TRBV5-4 . TGTGCCAGCAGCCCGGGACAGAGCACCTACGAGCAGTACTTC CASSPGQSTYEQYF
TRBJ2-3 . TRBV29-1 once TGCAGCGTTTCGGGTAGGGGGGGATCAGATACGCAGTATTTT CSVSGRGGSDTQYF
TRBJ2-3 . TRBV6-4 . TGTGCCAGCAGTGACTCCGGAGGGAGCACAGATACGCAGTATTTT CASSDSGGSTDTQYF
TRBJ1-1 . TRBV6-1 . TGTGCCAGCAGTGTATACGGGGTAGCTTTCTTT CASSVYGVAFF
TRBJ2-7 TRBD2 TRBV19 . TGTGCCAGTAGTACCTCTAGCGGGAGGATCTACGAGCAGTACTTC CASSTSSGRIYEQYF
TRBJ1-3 . TRBV5-1 . TGCGCCAGCAGCTTGGACAGGCCCTCTGGAAACACCATATATTTT CASSLDRPSGNTIYF
TRBJ1-1 . TRBV27 . TGTGCCAGCAGTTTACTCGGGAACACTGAAGCTTTCTTT CASSLLGNTEAFF
TRBJ1-6 . TRBV7-9 . TGTGCCAGCAGCTTATCATCGCCGGGGGGGCTATATTCACCCCTCCACTTT CASSLSSPGGLYSPLHF
TRBJ1-5 . TRBV7-8 . TGTGCCAGCAGCTCATCCAGGGTGGTGGTCAATCAGCCCCAGCATTTT CASSSSRVVVNQPQHF
TRBJ2-1 TRBD2 TRBV27 . TGTGCCAGCACTTCCATAGCGGGAGTAAGTGAGCAGTTCTTC CASTSIAGVSEQFF
TRBJ2-7 . TRBV15 few TGTGCCACCAGCAGAACCTCGGGATCCTACGAGCAGTACTTC CATSRTSGSYEQYF
TRBJ2-2 . TRBV7-6 . TGTGCCAGCAGTCCCAGCCAGGGGAGCACCGGGGAGCTGTTTTTT CASSPSQGSTGELFF
TRBJ1-4 . TRBV7-7 . TGTGCCAGCAGCCAGGACAGCTACAGTGAAAAACTGTTTTTT CASSQDSYSEKLFF
TRBJ1-1 TRBD1 TRBV7-9 . TGTGCCAGCAGAGAAGGGGGCTACACTGAAGCTTTCTTT CASREGGYTEAFF
TRBJ1-2 . TRBV7-2 . TGTGCCAGCAGCTTATCCCCACAGGGATATGCGTCCGAGTTTGGCTACACCTTC CASSLSPQGYASEFGYTF
TRBJ2-2 . TRBV7-8 . TGTGCCAGCAGCTTACGTAGCAATACGAACACCGGGGAGCTGTTTTTT CASSLRSNTNTGELFF
TRBJ2-6 . TRBV23-1 . TGCGCCACACTGGCCGGGAGCCGACCGCCTGGGGCCAACGTCCTGACTTTC CATLAGSRPPGANVLTF